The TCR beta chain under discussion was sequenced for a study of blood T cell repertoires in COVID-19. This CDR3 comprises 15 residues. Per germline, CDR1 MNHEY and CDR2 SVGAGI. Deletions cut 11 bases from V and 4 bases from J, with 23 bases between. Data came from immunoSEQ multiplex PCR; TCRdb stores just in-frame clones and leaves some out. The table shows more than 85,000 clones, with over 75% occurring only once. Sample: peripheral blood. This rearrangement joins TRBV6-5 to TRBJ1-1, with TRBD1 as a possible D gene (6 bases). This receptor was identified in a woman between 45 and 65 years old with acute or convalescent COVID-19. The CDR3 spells CAHTGNRARPTEAFF. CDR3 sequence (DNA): TGTGCCCATACGGGGAACAGGGCCAGACCCACTGAAGCTTTCTTT.